One sample yielded the 32 T cell receptor beta chains listed below, sequenced in a study of human T cells and chemical hapten exposure. Time point described: patch test 1, 2 weeks after DPC sensitization. Documented treatment: therapeutic diphenylcyclopropenone sensitization with weekly scalp DPC. TCRdb passed the RACE reads through MiXCR, listing each CDR3 protein once. The data contain about 120,000 distinct CDR3 sequences, roughly 13% of them singletons. This material consisted of whole blood, taken in connection with sensitization to the hapten diphenylcyclopropenone (DPC). The origin of the receptors is a man younger than 30 with alopecia areata. Some clones in this sample may be carry-over from other donors' samples.

This sequence joins TRBV24-1 and TRBJ2-5; D call uncertain. CDR1 is KGHDR and CDR2 is SFDVKD in the germline V gene. This CDR3 spans 15 amino acids. The V end lost 4 bases, the J end lost 2 bases, and 13 bases lay between the germline ends. CDR3 loop: CATSELGPAQETQYF. The CDR3 nucleotides are TGTGCCACCAGTGAGTTAGGCCCAGCGCAAGAGACCCAGTACTTC.

This rearrangement joins TRBV6-1 to TRBJ2-1; D is ambiguous. CDR1 and CDR2 (germline): MNHNS, SASEGT. The CDR3 has 13 amino acids. Trimming took 1 base from V and 4 from J, leaving 5 bases between them. Here the CDR3 DNA reads TGTGCCAGCAGTGAAGGACCGTACAATGAGCAGTTCTTC. Protein product: CASSEGPYNEQFF.

The chain links TRBV12-3 or TRBV12-4 to TRBJ1-5; D uncertain. Trimming removed 3 bases from V and 4 bases from J, with 7 bases in between. The CDR3 consists of 13 residues. The CDR3 loop reads CASSLAENQPQHF. In DNA form, the CDR3 reads TGTGCCAGCAGTTTGGCTGAGAATCAGCCCCAGCATTTT.

CDR3 nucleotides: TGTGCCAGCAGGTCCCACAGGACTTCACAAAATTACAATGAGCAGTTCTTC. This codes for CASRSHRTSQNYNEQFF. V gene TRBV6-1 combines with J gene TRBJ2-1, with D possibly called TRBD1 or TRBD2 (5 bases each). Germline V gives CDR1 MNHNS, CDR2 SASEGT. V was cut by 6 bases and J by 4 bases, with 22 bases left in between. CDR3 length equals 17 residues.

This clonotype was seen many times. The J gene is TRBJ1-5, the V gene TRBV7-2; D uncertain. This CDR3 spans 13 amino acids. From germline, CDR1 is SGHTA and CDR2 FQGNSA. V was trimmed by 1 base and J by 4 bases, leaving 5 bases between them. CDR3 region: CASSLEQNQPQHF. The CDR3 nucleotides are TGTGCCAGCAGCTTAGAACAGAATCAGCCCCAGCATTTT.

J is TRBJ2-4 and V is TRBV7-3; tentative D call: TRBD1 (5 bases). Germline V gene sequence: CDR1 SGHTA, CDR2 FQGTGA. Trimming shortened V by 0 bases and J by 2 bases, and 8 bases separated the two germline ends. The CDR3 extends over 15 amino acids. The chain's CDR3 is CASSLTRGSKNIQYF. In nucleotides, the CDR3 is TGTGCCAGCAGCTTAACAAGGGGATCCAAAAACATTCAGTACTTC.

This chain joins TRBV24-1 and TRBJ2-3; TRBD1 might be the D (6 bases). Germline CDR1 reads KGHDR; CDR2 reads SFDVKD. V was trimmed by 4 bases and J by 0 bases, leaving 16 bases between them. The CDR3 runs to 17 residues. The CDR3 bases are TGTGCCACCAGTGAAACAGGGAGTTATTCTAGCACAGATACGCAGTATTTT. Translating it yields CATSETGSYSSTDTQYF.

This clonotype was seen at least ten times. The chain uses TRBV7-9 and TRBJ2-3; D is ambiguous. Germline V CDR1 and CDR2: SEHNR, FQNEAQ (reference sequence). V was shortened by 5 bases and J by 1 base, with 16 bases between the two germline ends. This CDR3 has 16 residues. CDR3 loop: CASSGQLLGGTDTQYF. CDR3 DNA: TGTGCCAGCAGCGGGCAACTACTTGGGGGCACAGATACGCAGTATTTT.

This clonotype was recorded a few times. The chain couples TRBV2 to TRBJ2-7; possible D gene TRBD1, 5 bases. V was clipped by 7 bases and J by 3 bases, with 16 bases between them. Germline V CDR1 and CDR2: SNHLY, FYNNEI. This CDR3 is 14 amino acids long. The CDR3 bases are TGTGCCAGCAAGACACAGGACGGTTTCTACGAGCAGTACGTC. Protein: CASKTQDGFYEQYV.

A few counts support this clonotype. The rearrangement joins TRBV3-1 to TRBJ2-1; 10 bases line up with TRBD2. The CDR3 runs to 16 residues. Germline trimming cut 3 bases from V and 7 bases from J; bases unmatched to any gene: 9. Germline V gene lookup returns CDR1 LGHDT and CDR2 YNNKEL (reference sequence). The CDR3 nucleotides read TGTGCCAGCAGCCACTCGAGCGGGGGGGCGAGGAATGAGCAGTTCTTC. Translated: CASSHSSGGARNEQFF.

This chain uses TRBV6-2 or TRBV6-3 with TRBJ1-1, with a tentative D call TRBD1 (5 bases). This CDR3 is built from 12 residues. The germline CDR1 and CDR2 sequences are MNHEY and SVGEGT. V lost 8 bases, J lost 6 bases, and 13 bases lay in between. CDR3 amino acids: CASGGDYSEAFF. DNA for the CDR3: TGTGCCAGCGGGGGGGATTACTCTGAAGCTTTCTTT.

The genes are TRBV19 and TRBJ1-1, with D maybe TRBD1 (5 bases). The V and J ends lost 7 bases and 2 bases respectively, with 23 bases between them. CDR3 length: 17 amino acids. From germline, CDR1 is LNHDA and CDR2 SQIVND (reference sequence). CDR3 residues: CASIERPGRSINTEAFF. The CDR3 bases are TGTGCCAGTATCGAGCGGCCGGGACGGAGTATTAACACTGAAGCTTTCTTT.

This clonotype was seen many times. The rearrangement links TRBV7-2 to TRBJ2-1; D is possibly TRBD1 or TRBD2 (5 bases each). The CDR3 consists of 14 residues. V was shortened by 5 bases and J by 6 bases, with 14 bases between the two germline ends. The V gene's germline CDR1 is SGHTA and CDR2 FQGNSA. This CDR3 reads CASSPPGRPNEQFF. DNA for the CDR3: TGTGCCAGCAGCCCGCCGGGACGGCCCAATGAGCAGTTCTTC.

The rearrangement joins TRBV2 to TRBJ2-1; no firm D call. The CDR3 consists of 17 residues. Trimming removed 4 bases from V and 3 bases from J, with 19 bases in between. In germline, CDR1 is SNHLY, CDR2 FYNNEI. CDR3 in amino acids: CASSGFGLLTNYNEQFF. The CDR3 DNA reads as TGTGCCAGCAGTGGATTCGGCCTTCTGACGAACTACAATGAGCAGTTCTTC.

This clonotype was counted only a few times. The rearrangement links TRBV19 to TRBJ1-5; no reliable D call. Germline V CDR1 and CDR2: LNHDA, SQIVND (reference sequence). Trimming took off 1 base at V and 6 bases at J, with 13 bases between the two ends. This CDR3 contains 15 residues. CDR3 protein: CASSIGAGVTQPQHF. CDR3 nucleotide sequence: TGTGCCAGTAGTATAGGGGCTGGGGTTACTCAGCCCCAGCATTTT.

This clonotype has a handful of counts. The rearrangement joins TRBV20-1 to TRBJ1-2; maybe TRBD1 (5 bases). The CDR3 sequence is 12 residues long. CDR1 DFQATT and CDR2 SNEGSKA come from the germline V gene (reference sequence). The V gene lost 6 bases and the J gene lost 5 bases, with 13 bases spanning the gap. The CDR3 reads CSAGGGQYGYTF. The CDR3 region has the DNA TGCAGTGCGGGAGGAGGACAATATGGCTACACCTTC.

V gene TRBV12-3 or TRBV12-4 combines with J gene TRBJ2-7; D is possibly TRBD1 or TRBD2 (5 bases each). This CDR3 is built from 15 residues. The V gene lost 2 bases and the J gene lost 2 bases, with 13 bases spanning the gap. CDR3 sequence (DNA): TGTGCCAGCAGTTTAAGGGACCCACAACCCTACGAGCAGTACTTC. Encoded protein: CASSLRDPQPYEQYF.

This chain joins TRBV6-5 and TRBJ1-1, with a possible D match to TRBD1 (6 bases). V was cut by 5 bases and J by 0 bases, with 10 bases left in between. Germline V gives CDR1 MNHEY, CDR2 SVGAGI. The CDR3 is 14 residues long. The CDR3 loop reads CASSVDRLNTEAFF. The DNA for the CDR3 is TGTGCCAGCAGTGTGGACAGATTGAACACTGAAGCTTTCTTT.

This clonotype was recorded at least ten times. This chain uses TRBV5-4 with TRBJ2-7; D tentatively reads TRBD1 or TRBD2 (5 bases each). Trimming left V 3 bases short and J 5 bases short, with 15 bases between. The V gene's germline CDR1 is SGHNT and CDR2 YYREEE (reference sequence). The CDR3 runs to 14 residues. This CDR3 is CASSSRFKGHEQYF. The CDR3 bases are TGTGCCAGCAGCTCCCGATTCAAGGGACACGAGCAGTACTTC.

V and J are TRBV12-3 or TRBV12-4 and TRBJ2-2; perhaps TRBD2 as D (5 bases). V lost 7 bases to trimming and J lost 3 bases, with 9 bases between them. This CDR3 contains 13 residues. For the CDR3, the DNA is TGTGCCAGCAAGGGAGAATACACCGGGGAGCTGTTTTTT. Protein sequence: CASKGEYTGELFF.

This clonotype has just a few counts. The rearrangement uses TRBV5-4 and TRBJ2-7, with TRBD1 matching over 8 bases. V shed 4 bases and J 0 bases; nucleotides not matched to a gene: 6. Germline V gene lookup returns CDR1 SGHNT and CDR2 YYREEE (reference sequence). This CDR3 is 15 amino acids long. CDR3 amino acids: CASSLGQASSYEQYV. The DNA for the CDR3 is TGTGCCAGCAGCCTGGGACAGGCTAGCTCCTACGAGCAGTACGTC.

This clonotype was detected a few times. This sequence joins TRBV11-2 and TRBJ2-1; 7 nucleotides agree with TRBD1. Germline CDR1 and CDR2: SGHAT and FQNNGV. This CDR3 is built from 13 residues. Trimming took 4 bases from V and 6 from J; bases not matched to a gene: 3. The CDR3 is CASSWTGRNEQFF. The CDR3 region has the DNA TGTGCCAGCAGCTGGACAGGACGCAATGAGCAGTTCTTC. Full variable domain (rest looked up from reference TRBV11-2 and TRBJ2-1): EAGVAQSPRYKIIEKRQSVAFWCNPISGHATLYWYQQILGQGPKLLIQFQNNGVVDDSQLPKDRFSAERLKGVDSTLKIQPAKLEDSAVYLCASSWTGRNEQFFGPGTRLTVL.

The chain is built from TRBV5-5 and TRBJ2-1; D not resolved. V lost 1 base and J 3 bases, leaving 11 bases between the germline ends. Germline V gene sequence: CDR1 SGHKS, CDR2 YYEKEE (reference sequence). This CDR3 contains 15 residues. The CDR3 here is CASSLSTEDYNEQFF. CDR3 sequence (DNA): TGTGCCAGCAGCTTGAGTACAGAGGACTACAATGAGCAGTTCTTC.

This clonotype was detected a few times. The V call is TRBV12-3 or TRBV12-4, the J call TRBJ1-2; a weak D match, TRBD1 (6 bases). The CDR3 covers 15 residues. The V gene lost 5 bases and the J gene lost 0 bases, with 13 bases spanning the gap. CDR3: CASSQNRVANYGYTF. Here the CDR3 DNA reads TGTGCCAGCAGTCAAAACAGGGTAGCTAACTATGGCTACACCTTC.

This chain uses TRBV7-2 with TRBJ2-7; D uncertain. Germline-derived CDR1 and CDR2 are SGHTA and FQGNSA. V lost 1 base and J 5 bases, leaving 15 bases between the germline ends. The CDR3 runs 15 residues. CDR3 in DNA: TGTGCCAGCAGCTTAGGCAGTTCGTGTTCCAACGAGCAGTACTTC. Encoded protein: CASSLGSSCSNEQYF. Complete variable domain (other parts from reference TRBV7-2 and TRBJ2-7): GAGVSQSPSNKVTEKGKDVELRCDPISGHTALYWYRQSLGQGLEFLIYFQGNSAPDKSGLPSDRFSAERTGGSVSTLTIQRTQQEDSAVYLCASSLGSSCSNEQYFGPGTRLTVT.

The CDR3 DNA sequence: TGCGCCAGCAGTGACAGGGCTTGGCAGCCCCAGCATTTT. This sequence encodes CASSDRAWQPQHF. The chain combines TRBV10-2 with TRBJ1-5; a weak D match, TRBD1 (5 bases). This CDR3 is built from 13 residues. V was shortened by 3 bases and J by 7 bases, with 10 bases between the two germline ends. Germline-derived CDR1 and CDR2 are WSHSY and SAAADI.

The sample holds many counts of this clonotype. The chain couples TRBV20-1 to TRBJ1-3; the D gene is possibly TRBD1 (5 bases). The CDR3 contains 16 residues. The germline V gene encodes CDR1 DFQATT and CDR2 SNEGSKA (reference sequence). V shed 0 bases and J shed 0 bases, with 12 bases lying between them. The CDR3 reads CSARDPDSLSGNTIYF. CDR3 coding DNA: TGCAGTGCTAGAGACCCCGACAGCCTCTCTGGAAACACCATATATTTT.

The rearrangement joins TRBV5-1 to TRBJ2-5; the D gene is possibly TRBD1 (6 bases). Trimming stripped 5 bases from V and 5 bases from J, with 16 bases between. The CDR3 consists of 14 residues. The germline gives CDR1 SGHRS, CDR2 YFSETQ. For the CDR3, the DNA is TGCGCCAGCAGTTACCAACAGGGTCGGGAGACCCAGTACTTC. Encoded protein: CASSYQQGRETQYF.

This clonotype was recorded a few times. V is TRBV12-3 or TRBV12-4 and J is TRBJ1-1; D perhaps matches TRBD1 (5 bases). Trimming cost V 6 bases and J 1 base, with 9 bases left between them. This CDR3 contains 13 residues. The CDR3 sequence: CASRSTGNTEAFF. DNA of the CDR3: TGTGCCAGCAGGAGTACAGGGAACACTGAAGCTTTCTTT.

This clonotype was seen repeatedly, ten times or more. CDR3 in amino acids: CASRIRTSAQPYEQYF. The DNA for the CDR3 is TGTGCCAGCAGGATCAGGACTAGCGCCCAACCCTACGAGCAGTACTTC. The chain carries TRBV2 and TRBJ2-7, with TRBD2 matching over 9 bases. With 6 bases clipped from V and 2 bases from J, the junction kept 11 bases outside the gene matches. This CDR3 is built from 16 residues. Per the germline V gene, CDR1 is SNHLY and CDR2 is FYNNEI.

The chain recombines TRBV7-6 with TRBJ2-5; 8 bases match TRBD1. CDR1 SGHVS and CDR2 FNYEAQ come from the germline V gene. The CDR3 is 13 residues long. In DNA, the CDR3 is TGTGCTTCACGCCAGGGGGCAGAAGAGACCCAGTACTTC. It is translated as CASRQGAEETQYF.

This rearrangement joins TRBV4-2 to TRBJ2-1; 11 bases line up with TRBD2. The CDR3 is made up of 20 amino acids. V trimming: 4 bases; J trimming: 0 bases; junction bases outside the gene matches: 14. Germline assignment: CDR1 LGHNA and CDR2 YNFKEQ. For the CDR3, the DNA is TGTGCCAGCAGCCTGGTCCTAGCGGGGGGCCTACAGAGCTCCTACAATGAGCAGTTCTTC. Translation gives CASSLVLAGGLQSSYNEQFF.